One and the same sample provided the 23 T cell receptor beta chains below, sequenced in a study of OX40 agonist ivuxolimab in advanced cancers. Only in-frame clones appear in the TCRdb table, and some are missing; sequencing was by immunoSEQ multiplex PCR. The sample includes around 78,000 clones, around 87% of them seen just once. The specimen comprised CD4+ or CD8+ T cells sorted from blood, sampled in a trial of the OX40 agonist ivuxolimab. These receptors all stem from an adult with an advanced solid tumor such as melanoma, head and neck, liver or kidney cancer.

The V and J genes are TRBV11-2 and TRBJ1-5; a weak D match, TRBD1 (5 bases). The CDR3 runs 15 residues. Germline assignment: CDR1 SGHAT and CDR2 FQNNGV. The ends were cut back, 2 bases at V and 2 bases at J, with 10 bases in the middle. CDR3 sequence reads: CASSLTGGGNQPQHF. CDR3 nucleotides: TGTGCCAGCAGCTTAACTGGGGGTGGCAATCAGCCCCAGCATTTT.

There are a few counts of this clone. The chain links TRBV5-1 to TRBJ2-5; TRBD2 matches at 16 bases. This CDR3 region has 18 residues. Germline CDR1 reads SGHRS; CDR2 reads YFSETQ. Germline trimming cut 4 bases from V and 2 bases from J; bases unmatched to any gene: 8. CDR3 DNA: TGCGCCAGCAGCCCGGGACTAGCGGGAGGGCCGGTACAAGAGACCCAGTACTTC. Translation: CASSPGLAGGPVQETQYF.

This clone was recorded a few times. The CDR3 DNA reads TGTGCCAGCAGCTCCGCCGGAGGGACAGGGGGGGAGACCCAGTACTTC. Amino acid sequence: CASSSAGGTGGETQYF. The chain links TRBV7-2 to TRBJ2-5, with 11 bases aligning to TRBD1. Unmatched junction bases numbered 9, after V lost 4 bases and J lost 5 bases. The CDR3 consists of 16 residues. Germline CDR1 reads SGHTA; CDR2 reads FQGNSA. The full variable domain, its missing parts supplied by reference TRBV7-2 and TRBJ2-5, is GAGVSQSPSNKVTEKGKDVELRCDPISGHTALYWYRQSLGQGLEFLIYFQGNSAPDKSGLPSDRFSAERTGGSVSTLTIQRTQQEDSAVYLCASSSAGGTGGETQYFGPGTRLLVL.

The chain employs TRBV11-3 and TRBJ2-1; TRBD2 is a possible D gene (6 bases). Trimming left V 1 base short and J 5 bases short, with 12 bases between. CDR1 SGHNT and CDR2 YENEEA come from the germline V gene. The CDR3 spans 15 residues. This CDR3 is CASSLAPGGNNEQFF. The CDR3 DNA reads TGTGCCAGCAGCTTAGCCCCAGGAGGGAACAATGAGCAGTTCTTC.

The chain combines TRBV18 with TRBJ2-7; tentatively, D is TRBD1 or TRBD2 (6 bases each). The CDR3 totals 12 residues. Germline V gene lookup returns CDR1 KGHSH and CDR2 LQKENI. Trimming took off 5 bases at V and 2 bases at J, with 7 bases between the two ends. The CDR3 bases are TGTGCCAGCTCAGGGGGGCCCTACGAGCAGTACTTC. Protein sequence: CASSGGPYEQYF.

The rearrangement uses TRBV19 and TRBJ2-1; 13 bases fit TRBD2. Germline CDR1 reads LNHDA; CDR2 reads SQIVND (reference sequence). Losses at the gene ends were 5 bases for V and 7 bases for J; bases not matched to a gene: 5. CDR3 length equals 15 residues. CDR3 sequence: CASSGTSGNRNEQFF. Here the CDR3 DNA reads TGTGCCAGTAGTGGGACTAGCGGGAATAGAAATGAGCAGTTCTTC.

The genes are TRBV18 and TRBJ1-2; maybe TRBD1 (6 bases). V was shortened by 3 bases and J by 7 bases, with 15 bases between the two germline ends. Germline V lookup: CDR1 KGHSH, CDR2 LQKENI. This CDR3 comprises 14 residues. The CDR3 bases are TGTGCCAGCTCACCGGGACACGGCCTTGGTGGCTACACCTTC. Its translation: CASSPGHGLGGYTF.

This chain uses TRBV18 with TRBJ2-3; TRBD2 is a possible D gene (6 bases). The CDR3 sequence is 14 residues long. The V gene lost 0 bases and the J gene lost 6 bases, with 10 bases spanning the gap. Germline V CDR1 and CDR2: KGHSH, LQKENI. The CDR3 reads CASSPPGAGDTQYF. The CDR3 DNA is TGTGCCAGCTCACCACCTGGGGCGGGGGATACGCAGTATTTT.

The chain is built from TRBV18 and TRBJ2-7, with 8 bases matching TRBD2. V lost 2 bases to trimming and J lost 2 bases; unmatched junction nucleotides: 5. Germline values: CDR1 KGHSH, CDR2 LQKENI. The length of the CDR3 is 15 residues. The CDR3 DNA follows: TGTGCCAGCTCACCAGGGAGCGGGAGAACCTACGAGCAGTACTTC. Translating gives CASSPGSGRTYEQYF.

This clone was seen a handful of times. This sequence joins TRBV19 and TRBJ1-5; D may be TRBD1 (5 bases). Per germline, CDR1 LNHDA and CDR2 SQIVND (reference sequence). This CDR3 contains 14 residues. Trimming took 1 base from V and 2 from J, leaving 6 bases between them. The CDR3 bases are TGTGCCAGTAGTATAGTGGGGGGCAATCAGCCCCAGCATTTT. As protein: CASSIVGGNQPQHF. Combining the CDR3 with reference TRBV19 and TRBJ1-5 gives the whole variable domain DGGITQSPKYLFRKEGQNVTLSCEQNLNHDAMYWYRQDPGQGLRLIYYSQIVNDFQKGDIAEGYSVSREKKESFPLTVTSAQKNPTAFYLCASSIVGGNQPQHFGDGTRLSIL.

V and J are TRBV5-8 and TRBJ2-7; no clear D. Germline CDR1 reads SGHTS; CDR2 reads YDEGEE. With 1 base removed from V and 5 bases from J, the gap between germline ends came to 4 bases. This CDR3 is built from 11 residues. CDR3 loop: CASSLPHEQYF. The CDR3 DNA is TGTGCCAGCAGCTTGCCCCACGAGCAGTACTTC.

This clone was picked up one time. V and J are TRBV5-4 and TRBJ2-2; D is ambiguous. Trimming pared 5 bases from V and 4 bases from J, leaving 15 bases between. This CDR3 spans 15 amino acids. The germline V gene has CDR1 SGHNT and CDR2 YYREEE (reference sequence). CDR3 in DNA: TGTGCCAGCAGACCCACTCTGATTAGCACCGGGGAGCTGTTTTTT. Translation: CASRPTLISTGELFF.

A word on this clone: This same CDR3 is encoded by further DNA sequences in the sample. J is TRBJ2-5 and V is TRBV7-2; D unresolved. Deletions cut 5 bases from V and 4 bases from J, with 14 bases between. The germline V gene encodes CDR1 SGHTA and CDR2 FQGNSA. This CDR3 has 14 amino acids. For the CDR3, the DNA is TGTGCCAGCAGCCCTCGCACTTCGGGAGAGACCCAGTACTTC. Translation: CASSPRTSGETQYF. The variable domain in full, with the rest retrieved from reference TRBV7-2 and TRBJ2-5, is GAGVSQSPSNKVTEKGKDVELRCDPISGHTALYWYRQSLGQGLEFLIYFQGNSAPDKSGLPSDRFSAERTGGSVSTLTIQRTQQEDSAVYLCASSPRTSGETQYFGPGTRLLVL.

The rearrangement joins TRBV5-6 to TRBJ1-6; maybe TRBD1 (5 bases). Germline V gene lookup returns CDR1 SGHDT and CDR2 YYEEEE. The CDR3 runs to 16 residues. V was cut by 3 bases and J by 6 bases, with 16 bases left in between. In nucleotides, the CDR3 is TGTGCCAGCAGCTCTTCAACGGGGGGAGGTAATTCACCCCTCCACTTT. As protein: CASSSSTGGGNSPLHF.

A single count supports this clone. The gene calls are TRBV10-1 and TRBJ1-2; TRBD1 aligns across 9 bases. The CDR3 contains 13 residues. J lost 8 bases, V lost 0 bases, and 1 base had no gene match. Germline V lookup: CDR1 WNHNN, CDR2 SYGVQD (reference sequence). The CDR3 coding sequence is TGCGCCAGCAGTGAGTCCGGGACAGGGGGCTACACCTTC. This gives the protein CASSESGTGGYTF.

This chain's CDR3 is CATSRDVGGLLYTIYF. For the CDR3, the DNA is TGTGCCACCAGCAGAGATGTGGGGGGCCTGTTGTACACCATATATTTT. The V and J genes are TRBV15 and TRBJ1-3; tentatively, D is TRBD1 (6 bases). Germline loops: CDR1 LNHNV, CDR2 YYDKDF (reference sequence). This CDR3 is 16 amino acids long. V lost 0 bases, J lost 8 bases, and 17 bases lay in between.

V and J are TRBV29-1 and TRBJ1-2; 7 bases are shared with TRBD1. The CDR3 is 13 residues long. J lost 3 bases, V lost 3 bases, and 4 bases had no gene match. Germline CDR1 is SQVTM and CDR2 is ANQGSEA. CDR3 residues: CSVDHRGYYGYTF. DNA for the CDR3: TGCAGCGTTGACCACAGGGGATACTATGGCTACACCTTC. Full variable domain (remainder filled in from reference TRBV29-1 and TRBJ1-2): SAVISQKPSRDICQRGTSLTIQCQVDSQVTMMFWYRQQPGQSLTLIATANQGSEATYESGFVIDKFPISRPNLTFSTLTVSNMSPEDSSIYLCSVDHRGYYGYTFGSGTRLTVV.

This clone was seen a single time. This chain connects TRBV7-6 to TRBJ2-5; D is possibly TRBD2 (7 bases). CDR1 and CDR2 (germline): SGHVS, FNYEAQ. Between the trimmed V and J ends, which lost 2 bases and 0 bases, there was a span of 10 bases. The CDR3 loop spans 15 amino acids. The CDR3 protein is CASSLKGGYQETQYF. In nucleotides, the CDR3 is TGTGCCAGCAGCTTAAAGGGGGGGTACCAAGAGACCCAGTACTTC.

The table lists this clone with a count of one. V gene TRBV11-2 combines with J gene TRBJ2-7; D is undetermined. The length of the CDR3 is 15 residues. CDR1 SGHAT and CDR2 FQNNGV come from the germline V gene. V was trimmed by 1 base and J by 0 bases, leaving 10 bases between them. CDR3 sequence: CASSLGPAGSYEQYF. In DNA form, the CDR3 reads TGTGCCAGCAGCTTAGGCCCAGCAGGCTCCTACGAGCAGTACTTC.

This clone was observed a single time. The chain has TRBV28 and TRBJ2-5, with TRBD1 matching over 8 bases. V lost 10 bases and J lost 5; bases outside the gene matches: 12. Germline-derived CDR1 and CDR2 are MDHEN and SYDVKM. The CDR3 length is 14 residues. In DNA, the CDR3 is TGTGCCACCCTCAATCCAGGGGGCGGGGAGACCCAGTACTTC. Its protein is CATLNPGGGETQYF.

This clone was counted only a few times. The chain has TRBV2 and TRBJ2-3; no definite D call. The germline CDR1 and CDR2 sequences are SNHLY and FYNNEI. This CDR3 contains 14 residues. V lost 1 base to trimming and J lost 2 bases, with 7 bases between them. The CDR3 DNA reads as TGTGCCAGCAGTGAAGGGCCGCACACAGATACGCAGTATTTT. It specifies CASSEGPHTDTQYF.

This clone turned up a few times. The rearrangement joins TRBV19 to TRBJ2-3, with TRBD1 matching 11 bases. Unmatched junction bases numbered 6, after V lost 5 bases and J lost 5 bases. The germline V gene has CDR1 LNHDA and CDR2 SQIVND (reference sequence). This CDR3 is 15 amino acids long. CDR3 in amino acids: CASSASGTGGDTQYF. CDR3 bases: TGTGCCAGTAGTGCGTCCGGGACAGGGGGAGATACGCAGTATTTT.

The rearrangement uses TRBV6-5 and TRBJ1-1, with D uncertain. V was cut by 6 bases and J by 5 bases, with 13 bases left in between. This CDR3 is 13 amino acids long. CDR1 and CDR2 from the germline V gene are MNHEY and SVGAGI. CDR3: CASRPDRRTEAFF. CDR3 nucleotides: TGTGCCAGCAGACCTGATCGAAGGACTGAAGCTTTCTTT.